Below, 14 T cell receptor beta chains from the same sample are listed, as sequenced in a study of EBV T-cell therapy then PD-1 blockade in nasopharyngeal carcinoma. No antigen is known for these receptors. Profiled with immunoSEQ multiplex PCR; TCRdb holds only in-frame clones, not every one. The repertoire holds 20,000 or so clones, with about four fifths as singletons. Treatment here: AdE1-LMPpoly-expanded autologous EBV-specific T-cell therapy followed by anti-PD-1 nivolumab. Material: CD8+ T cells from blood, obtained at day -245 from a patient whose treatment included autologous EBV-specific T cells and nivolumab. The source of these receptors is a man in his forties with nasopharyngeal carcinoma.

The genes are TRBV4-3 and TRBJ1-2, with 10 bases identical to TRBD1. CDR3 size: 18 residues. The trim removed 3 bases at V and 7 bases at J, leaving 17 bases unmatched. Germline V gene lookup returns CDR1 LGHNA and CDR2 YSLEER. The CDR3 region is CASSQALAAGQGLGGYTF. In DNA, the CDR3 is TGCGCCAGCAGCCAGGCATTAGCCGCGGGACAGGGGTTAGGTGGCTACACCTTC.

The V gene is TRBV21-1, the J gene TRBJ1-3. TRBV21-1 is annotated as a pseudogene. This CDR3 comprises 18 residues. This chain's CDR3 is CASSKVMPRGDYGNTIYF. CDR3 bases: TGTGCCAGCAGTAAAGTTATGCCTCGGGGGGATTATGGAAACACCATATATTTT.

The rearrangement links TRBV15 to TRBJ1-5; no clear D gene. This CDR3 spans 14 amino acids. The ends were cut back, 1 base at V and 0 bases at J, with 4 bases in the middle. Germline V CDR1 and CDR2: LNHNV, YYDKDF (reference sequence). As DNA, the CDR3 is TGTGCCACCAGCAGAGCCGGTAGCAATCAGCCCCAGCATTTT. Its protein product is CATSRAGSNQPQHF.

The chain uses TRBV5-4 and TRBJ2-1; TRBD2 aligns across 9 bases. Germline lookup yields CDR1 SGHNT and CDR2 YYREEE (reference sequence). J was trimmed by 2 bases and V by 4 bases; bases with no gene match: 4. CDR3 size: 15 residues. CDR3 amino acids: CASSPGLAAYNEQFF. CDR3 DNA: TGTGCCAGCAGCCCGGGACTAGCTGCCTACAATGAGCAGTTCTTC.

CDR3 region: CSVDRENTGELFF. In DNA, the CDR3 is TGCAGCGTTGACAGGGAGAACACCGGGGAGCTGTTTTTT. The V gene is TRBV29-1, the J gene TRBJ2-2, with D possibly matching TRBD1 (5 bases). The CDR3 loop spans 13 amino acids. Germline lookup yields CDR1 SQVTM and CDR2 ANQGSEA. The V end was cut by 3 bases, the J end by 1 base, with 6 bases between.

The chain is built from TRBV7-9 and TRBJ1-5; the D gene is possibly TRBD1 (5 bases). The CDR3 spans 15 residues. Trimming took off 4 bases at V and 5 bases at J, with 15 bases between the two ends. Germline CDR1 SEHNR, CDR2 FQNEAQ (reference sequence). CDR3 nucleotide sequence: TGTGCCAGCAGCTACACCCAGGGCGGGGATCAGCCCCAGCATTTT. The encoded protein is CASSYTQGGDQPQHF.

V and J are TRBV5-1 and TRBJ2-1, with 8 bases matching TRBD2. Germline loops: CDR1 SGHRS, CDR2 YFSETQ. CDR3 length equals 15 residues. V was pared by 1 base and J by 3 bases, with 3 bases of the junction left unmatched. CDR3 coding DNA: TGCGCCAGCAGCTTGACTAGCGGCTACTACAATGAGCAGTTCTTC. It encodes CASSLTSGYYNEQFF.

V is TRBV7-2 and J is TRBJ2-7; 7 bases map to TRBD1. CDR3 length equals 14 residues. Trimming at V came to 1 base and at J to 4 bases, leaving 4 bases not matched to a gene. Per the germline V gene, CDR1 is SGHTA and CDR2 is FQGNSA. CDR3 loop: CASSLVDRAYEQYF. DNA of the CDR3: TGTGCCAGCAGCTTAGTTGACAGGGCTTACGAGCAGTACTTC.

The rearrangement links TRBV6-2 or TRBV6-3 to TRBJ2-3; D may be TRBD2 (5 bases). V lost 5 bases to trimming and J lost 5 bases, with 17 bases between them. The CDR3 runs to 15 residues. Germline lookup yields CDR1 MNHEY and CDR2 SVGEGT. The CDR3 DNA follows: TGTGCCAGCAGTGGCCTCCGGAGCGCGGGAGATACGCAGTATTTT. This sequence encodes CASSGLRSAGDTQYF.

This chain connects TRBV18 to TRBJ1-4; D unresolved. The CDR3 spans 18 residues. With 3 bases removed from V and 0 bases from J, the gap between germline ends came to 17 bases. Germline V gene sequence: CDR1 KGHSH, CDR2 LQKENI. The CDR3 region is CASSPQRMEEATNEKLFF. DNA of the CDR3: TGTGCCAGCTCACCCCAGCGGATGGAGGAAGCAACTAATGAAAAACTGTTTTTT.

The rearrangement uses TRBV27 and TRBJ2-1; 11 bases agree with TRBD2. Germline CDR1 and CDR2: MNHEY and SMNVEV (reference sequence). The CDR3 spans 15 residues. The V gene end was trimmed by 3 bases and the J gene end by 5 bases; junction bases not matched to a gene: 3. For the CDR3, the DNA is TGTGCCAGCAGTTTTAGCGGGGGGGGAGACAATGAGCAGTTCTTC. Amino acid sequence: CASSFSGGGDNEQFF.

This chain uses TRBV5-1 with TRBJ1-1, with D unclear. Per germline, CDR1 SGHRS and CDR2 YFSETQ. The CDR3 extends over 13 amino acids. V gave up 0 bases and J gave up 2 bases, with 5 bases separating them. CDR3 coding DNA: TGCGCCAGCAGCTTGGCGGGTAACACTGAAGCTTTCTTT. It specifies CASSLAGNTEAFF.

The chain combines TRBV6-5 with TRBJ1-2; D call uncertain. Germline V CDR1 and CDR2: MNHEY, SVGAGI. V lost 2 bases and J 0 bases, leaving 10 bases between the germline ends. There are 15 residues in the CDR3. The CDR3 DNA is TGTGCCAGCAGTTACCAACAAGAGTCTAACTATGGCTACACCTTC. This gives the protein CASSYQQESNYGYTF.

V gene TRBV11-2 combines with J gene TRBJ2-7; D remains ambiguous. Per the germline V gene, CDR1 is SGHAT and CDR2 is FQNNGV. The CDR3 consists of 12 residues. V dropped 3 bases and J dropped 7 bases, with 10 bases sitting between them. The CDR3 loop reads CASSLRIGEQYF. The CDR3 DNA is TGTGCCAGCAGCTTGAGAATTGGGGAGCAGTACTTC. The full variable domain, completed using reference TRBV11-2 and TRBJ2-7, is EAGVAQSPRYKIIEKRQSVAFWCNPISGHATLYWYQQILGQGPKLLIQFQNNGVVDDSQLPKDRFSAERLKGVDSTLKIQPAKLEDSAVYLCASSLRIGEQYFGPGTRLTVT.